This paragraph reports one TCR beta chain. The iRepertoire nested amplicon-rescue multiplex PCR amplified TCR alpha and beta CDR3s from RNA. Each CDR3 protein is one row after TCRdb ran MiXCR on the multiplex PCR reads. Of about 210,000 distinct CDR3 sequences in the sample, about 32% are singletons; the top ten hold 20% to 25%. The sample belongs to a study of glioma-infiltrating T cells. The CDR3 is made up of 17 amino acids. The germline gives CDR1 MDHEN, CDR2 SYDVKM. V lost 7 bases, J lost 1 base, and 14 bases stayed unmatched. The sample comprised glioma tissue, nonneoplastic brain tissue, or PBMCs (not recorded which). The chain links TRBV28 to TRBJ1-2; TRBD1 matches 8 bases. The sequence was collected from a human donor with low-grade glioma or glioblastoma, undergoing nonglioma brain surgery, or in good health (not recorded which). CDR3 nucleotides: TGTGCCAGCAAGCATTCCGGGACAGGAGTATATAACTATGGCTACACCTTC. Amino acid sequence: CASKHSGTGVYNYGYTF.